The entry that follows covers one TCR beta chain sequence. What it binds is not known. Vbeta (60) and Jbeta (13) primers were used in the PCR. The repertoire was sequenced with immunoSEQ multiplex PCR; TCRdb's copy has only in-frame clones and lacks some. The sample carries under 250,000 clones, about 86% recorded once. Though probably carrying unrecorded immune exposures, donors were nominally healthy at sampling. The sample comes from a study of cytomegalovirus exposure and HLA in healthy donors. General study results and limits: Fewer N-insertions (relative to the roughly 730-donor mean) were reportedly seen in an Asian-associated ancestry cluster in a later analysis. The records held CMV serostatus as the only immune exposure information.

This CDR3 is built from 13 residues. Trimming removed 3 bases at V and 2 bases at J, with 7 bases between. Looked up from germline, CDR1 is MNHEY and CDR2 is SMNVEV (reference sequence). V and J are TRBV27 and TRBJ1-2; D uncertain. This receptor was obtained from a woman aged 55-75 years in good health and CMV-seropositive. The sample taken for sequencing was PBMCs. This CDR3 is CASSFGGNYGYTF. The CDR3, as DNA: TGTGCCAGCAGTTTCGGCGGAAACTATGGCTACACCTTC.